This T cell receptor beta chain was profiled in a study of cytomegalovirus exposure and HLA in healthy donors. The study, taken as a whole, reports: Other equally common chains were less clonally expanded than HLA-associated TCR beta chains, a later analysis showed.

V gave up 5 bases and J gave up 3 bases, with 13 bases separating them. The CDR3 covers 15 residues. CDR1 is MGHRA and CDR2 is YSYEKL in the germline V gene. Vbeta (60) and Jbeta (13) primers were used in the PCR. The method was immunoSEQ multiplex PCR; TCRdb's version includes in-frame clones alone and lacks a portion of them. Of some 70,000 clones listed, around 70% are singletons. Remarks on this clone: Antigen unknown.

The V call is TRBV4-1, the J call TRBJ1-4, with a possible D match to TRBD1 (6 bases). The TCR comes from a woman younger than 45 in good health and CMV-seronegative. The sequenced material came from PBMCs. CDR3 nucleotide sequence: TGCGCCAGCAGCTTACGACAGGAGTCTAATGAAAAACTGTTTTTT. The encoded protein is CASSLRQESNEKLFF.